Each of the 11 T cell receptor beta chains below was sequenced from the same sample in a study of T cells in Graves' hyperthyroidism and ophthalmopathy. It was RNA transcripts that yielded the amplified TCR beta CDR3 regions. Using the HTBI primer set, a first-round RT-PCR was run on the TCR CDR3. TCRdb redid the calling of the multiplex PCR reads with MiXCR, one entry per CDR3 protein. The sample consists of around 600,000 distinct CDR3 sequences, approximately 16% of them appearing once. Material for sequencing was blood. The receptor source for this set is a woman aged 40-49 years with Graves' ophthalmopathy.

This chain connects TRBV15 to TRBJ1-5, with a possible D match to TRBD1 (6 bases). V was shortened by 1 base and J by 4 bases, with 8 bases between the two germline ends. Looked up from germline, CDR1 is LNHNV and CDR2 is YYDKDF (reference sequence). The CDR3 spans 14 residues. CDR3 loop: CATSRGQENQPQHF. The CDR3 bases are TGTGCCACCAGCAGAGGACAGGAAAATCAGCCCCAGCATTTT.

The chain links TRBV4-2 to TRBJ2-7, with D maybe TRBD1 (6 bases). The germline gives CDR1 LGHNA, CDR2 YNFKEQ. Trimming pared 1 base from V and 3 bases from J, leaving 10 bases between. The CDR3 spans 14 residues. CDR3 coding DNA: TGTGCCAGCAGCCAAGCCCCAGGGGACTACGAGCAGTACTTC. Its protein is CASSQAPGDYEQYF.

This clonotype was seen ten or more times. The chain combines TRBV12-3 or TRBV12-4 with TRBJ1-2; 11 bases are shared with TRBD1. J lost 7 bases, V lost 5 bases, and 3 bases had no gene match. CDR3 size: 13 residues. CDR3 sequence: CASSADRGLGYTF. The DNA for the CDR3 is TGTGCCAGCAGTGCGGACAGGGGGCTTGGCTACACCTTC.

This clonotype was detected a few times. V usage is TRBV27 and J usage is TRBJ1-1; no clear D gene. Per the germline V gene, CDR1 is MNHEY and CDR2 is SMNVEV (reference sequence). V lost 5 bases and J lost 2, with 9 bases in between. CDR3 length: 13 amino acids. The CDR3 sequence is CASSTRINTEAFF. The CDR3 DNA reads TGTGCCAGCAGTACCAGGATTAACACTGAAGCTTTCTTT.

The table lists this clonotype with many counts. CDR3: CASSYSGGAGTEAFF. In DNA, the CDR3 is TGTGCCAGCAGTTACTCAGGGGGCGCTGGAACTGAAGCTTTCTTT. The V call is TRBV6-5, the J call TRBJ1-1; 7 bases are shared with TRBD1. CDR3 size: 15 residues. The germline V gene encodes CDR1 MNHEY and CDR2 SVGAGI. The junction had 6 bases not matched to a gene; V was cut back by 0 bases and J by 5 bases.

This clonotype was found many times. This chain joins TRBV5-5 and TRBJ1-1; D gene unclear. Germline V lookup: CDR1 SGHKS, CDR2 YYEKEE (reference sequence). Trimming took off 0 bases at V and 6 bases at J, with 9 bases between the two ends. This CDR3 is 13 amino acids long. The CDR3 reads CASSLGWAPEAFF. In DNA, the CDR3 is TGTGCCAGCAGCTTGGGCTGGGCCCCTGAAGCTTTCTTT. Combining the CDR3 with reference TRBV5-5 and TRBJ1-1 gives the whole variable domain DAGVTQSPTHLIKTRGQQVTLRCSPISGHKSVSWYQQVLGQGPQFIFQYYEKEERGRGNFPDRFSARQFPNYSSELNVNALLLGDSALYLCASSLGWAPEAFFGQGTRLTVV.

This clonotype was detected ten times or more. The V and J genes are TRBV2 and TRBJ2-1; a possible D gene is TRBD2 (5 bases). CDR1 and CDR2 from the germline V gene are SNHLY and FYNNEI. The CDR3 has 16 residues. Trimming left V 2 bases short and J 0 bases short, with 11 bases between. The chain's CDR3 is CASSEIRGSSYNEQFF. Here the CDR3 DNA reads TGTGCCAGCAGTGAAATAAGAGGGAGCTCCTACAATGAGCAGTTCTTC.

This clonotype was found many times. The J gene is TRBJ1-5, the V gene TRBV28; 8 bases fit TRBD1. Germline V lookup: CDR1 MDHEN, CDR2 SYDVKM. After removal of 3 bases from V and 0 bases from J, the junction contained 13 bases not matched to a gene. This CDR3 comprises 19 residues. CDR3 protein: CASSLILPNRGNSNQPQHF. DNA of the CDR3: TGTGCCAGCAGTTTGATTTTACCGAACAGGGGGAATAGCAATCAGCCCCAGCATTTT.

This clonotype was seen at least ten times. This rearrangement joins TRBV18 to TRBJ2-5; 14 bases line up with TRBD2. Trimming at V came to 3 bases and at J to 5 bases, leaving 5 bases not matched to a gene. This CDR3 region has 16 residues. Germline V lookup: CDR1 KGHSH, CDR2 LQKENI. CDR3 amino acids: CASSPGTSGGPETQYF. The CDR3 region has the DNA TGTGCCAGCTCACCGGGGACTAGCGGGGGCCCGGAGACCCAGTACTTC.

The CDR3 protein is CASKAYGGTGLSDEQFF. The DNA for the CDR3 is TGTGCCAGCAAGGCTTATGGCGGGACAGGGTTATCAGATGAGCAGTTCTTC. The chain uses TRBV6-1 and TRBJ2-1; 9 positions match TRBD1. CDR3 size: 17 residues. The V gene end was trimmed by 7 bases and the J gene end by 8 bases; junction bases not matched to a gene: 18. Looked up from germline, CDR1 is MNHNS and CDR2 is SASEGT.

This clonotype has a count of ten or more. The V call is TRBV4-1, the J call TRBJ1-5; D might be TRBD1 (5 bases). The CDR3 spans 13 residues. Trimming removed 4 bases at V and 4 bases at J, with 8 bases between. Germline CDR1 is MGHRA and CDR2 is YSYEKL. CDR3 DNA sequence: TGCGCCAGCAGCCGCGAGGGGAATCAGCCCCAGCATTTT. This encodes CASSREGNQPQHF.